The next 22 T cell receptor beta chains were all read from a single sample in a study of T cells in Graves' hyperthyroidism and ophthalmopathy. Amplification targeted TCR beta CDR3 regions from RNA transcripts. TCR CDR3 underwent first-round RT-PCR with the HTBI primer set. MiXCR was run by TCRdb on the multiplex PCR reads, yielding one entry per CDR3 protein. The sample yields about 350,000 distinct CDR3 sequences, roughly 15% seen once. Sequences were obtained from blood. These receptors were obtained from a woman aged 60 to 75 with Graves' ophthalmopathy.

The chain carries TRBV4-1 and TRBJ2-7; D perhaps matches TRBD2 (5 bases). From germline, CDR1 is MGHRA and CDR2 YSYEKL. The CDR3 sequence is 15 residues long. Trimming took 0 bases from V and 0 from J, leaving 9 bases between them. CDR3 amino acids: CASSQEEDLSYEQYF. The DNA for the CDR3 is TGCGCCAGCAGCCAAGAGGAGGACCTCTCCTACGAGCAGTACTTC.

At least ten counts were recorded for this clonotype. The CDR3 sequence is CASSLGTSGPRDTGELFF. CDR3 nucleotide sequence: TGCGCCAGCAGCTTGGGGACTAGCGGGCCCCGGGACACCGGGGAGCTGTTTTTT. The chain combines TRBV5-1 with TRBJ2-2; TRBD2 matches at 11 bases. The CDR3 length is 18 residues. Germline V gene sequence: CDR1 SGHRS, CDR2 YFSETQ. The V gene end was trimmed by 0 bases and the J gene end by 3 bases; junction bases not matched to a gene: 7.

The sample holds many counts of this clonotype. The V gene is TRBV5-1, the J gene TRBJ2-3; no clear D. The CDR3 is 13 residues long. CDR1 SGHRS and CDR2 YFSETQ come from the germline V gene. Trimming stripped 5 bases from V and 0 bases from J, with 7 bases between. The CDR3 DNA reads TGCGCCAGCAGATGGGGAAGCACAGATACGCAGTATTTT. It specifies CASRWGSTDTQYF.

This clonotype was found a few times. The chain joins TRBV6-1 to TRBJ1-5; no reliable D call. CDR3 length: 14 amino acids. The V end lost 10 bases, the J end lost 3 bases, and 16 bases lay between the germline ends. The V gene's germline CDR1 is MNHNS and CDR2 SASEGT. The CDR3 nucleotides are TGTGCCATCAGGATCTTGGCAAACAATCAGCCCCAGCATTTT. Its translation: CAIRILANNQPQHF.

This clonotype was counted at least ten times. The CDR3 DNA sequence: TGTGCCAGCAGCTTAGTGGGACTAGAACAAGAGACCCAGTACTTC. This sequence encodes CASSLVGLEQETQYF. V and J are TRBV11-2 and TRBJ2-5; 8 bases are a match to TRBD2. V was clipped by 1 base and J by 2 bases; unmatched bases: 3. The CDR3 runs to 15 residues. In germline, CDR1 is SGHAT, CDR2 FQNNGV.

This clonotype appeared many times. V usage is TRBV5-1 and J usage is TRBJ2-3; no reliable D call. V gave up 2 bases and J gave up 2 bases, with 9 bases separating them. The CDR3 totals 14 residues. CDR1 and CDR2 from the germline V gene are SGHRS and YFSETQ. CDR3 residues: CASSFGATTDTQYF. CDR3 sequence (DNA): TGCGCCAGCAGCTTCGGTGCTACCACAGATACGCAGTATTTT.

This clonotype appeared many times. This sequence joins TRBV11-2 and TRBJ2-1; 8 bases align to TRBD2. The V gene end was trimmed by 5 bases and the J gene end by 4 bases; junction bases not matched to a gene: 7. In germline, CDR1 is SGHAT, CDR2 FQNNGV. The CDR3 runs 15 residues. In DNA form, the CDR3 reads TGTGCCAGCAGCGGGGGAGCGGGAGATTACAATGAGCAGTTCTTC. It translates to CASSGGAGDYNEQFF.

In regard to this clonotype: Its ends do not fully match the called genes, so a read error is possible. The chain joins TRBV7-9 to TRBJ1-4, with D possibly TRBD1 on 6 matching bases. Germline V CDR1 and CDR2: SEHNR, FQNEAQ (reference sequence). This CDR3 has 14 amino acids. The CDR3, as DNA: TGTGCCAGCAGCTCGAGGGGGGTCAATGAAAAACTGTCTTTT. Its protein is CASSSRGVNEKLSF.

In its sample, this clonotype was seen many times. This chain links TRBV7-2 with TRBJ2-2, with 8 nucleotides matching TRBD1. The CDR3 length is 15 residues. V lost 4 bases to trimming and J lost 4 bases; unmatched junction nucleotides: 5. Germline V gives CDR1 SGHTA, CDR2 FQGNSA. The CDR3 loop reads CASSSGRGLTGELFF. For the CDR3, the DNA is TGTGCCAGCAGCTCAGGCAGGGGGCTCACCGGGGAGCTGTTTTTT.

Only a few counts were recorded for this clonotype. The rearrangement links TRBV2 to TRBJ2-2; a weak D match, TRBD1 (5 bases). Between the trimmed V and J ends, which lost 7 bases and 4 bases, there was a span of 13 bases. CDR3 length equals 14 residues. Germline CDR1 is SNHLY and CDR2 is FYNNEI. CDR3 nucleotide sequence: TGTGCCAGCAAGGGGCCTTGGAGCACCGGGGAGCTGTTTTTT. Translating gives CASKGPWSTGELFF.

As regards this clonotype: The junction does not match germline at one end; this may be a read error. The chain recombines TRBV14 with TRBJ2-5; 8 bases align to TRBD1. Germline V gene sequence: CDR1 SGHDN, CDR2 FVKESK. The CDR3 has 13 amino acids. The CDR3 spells CASRRTGRETRYF. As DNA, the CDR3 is TGTGCCAGCAGGAGGACAGGGAGAGAGACCCGGTACTTC.

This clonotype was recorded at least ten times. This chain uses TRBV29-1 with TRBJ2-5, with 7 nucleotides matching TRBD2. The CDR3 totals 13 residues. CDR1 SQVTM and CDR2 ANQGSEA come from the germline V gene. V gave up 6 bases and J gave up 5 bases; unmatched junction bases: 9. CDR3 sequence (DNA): TGCAGCGTCAGGTGGGCGGGAGAGGAGACCCAGTACTTC. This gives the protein CSVRWAGEETQYF. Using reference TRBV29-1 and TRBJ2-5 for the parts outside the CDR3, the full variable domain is SAVISQKPSRDICQRGTSLTIQCQVDSQVTMMFWYRQQPGQSLTLIATANQGSEATYESGFVIDKFPISRPNLTFSTLTVSNMSPEDSSIYLCSVRWAGEETQYFGPGTRLLVL.

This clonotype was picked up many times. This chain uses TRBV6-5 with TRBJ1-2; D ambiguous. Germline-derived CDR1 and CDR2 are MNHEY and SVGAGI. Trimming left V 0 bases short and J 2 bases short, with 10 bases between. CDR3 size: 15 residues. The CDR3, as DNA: TGTGCCAGCAGTTACTCGATCACCGGCAACTATGGCTACACCTTC. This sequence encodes CASSYSITGNYGYTF.

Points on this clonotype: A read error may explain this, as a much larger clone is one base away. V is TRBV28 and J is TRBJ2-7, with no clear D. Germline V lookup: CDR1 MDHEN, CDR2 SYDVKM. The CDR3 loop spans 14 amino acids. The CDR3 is CASGLSQRRAWQYF. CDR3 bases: TGTGCCAGCGGTTTATCGCAAAGACGTGCGTGGCAGTACTTC.

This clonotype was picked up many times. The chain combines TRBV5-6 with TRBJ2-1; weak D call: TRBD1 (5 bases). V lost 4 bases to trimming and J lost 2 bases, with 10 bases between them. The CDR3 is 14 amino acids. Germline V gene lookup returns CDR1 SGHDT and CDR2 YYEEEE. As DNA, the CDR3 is TGTGCCAGCAGCCTGGACACCGCCTACAATGAGCAGTTCTTC. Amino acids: CASSLDTAYNEQFF.

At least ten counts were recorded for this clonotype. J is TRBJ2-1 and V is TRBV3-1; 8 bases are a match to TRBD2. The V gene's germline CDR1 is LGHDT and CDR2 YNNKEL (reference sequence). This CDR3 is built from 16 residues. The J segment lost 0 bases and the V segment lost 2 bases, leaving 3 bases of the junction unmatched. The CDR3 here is CASSQPSGSSYNEQFF. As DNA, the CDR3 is TGTGCCAGCAGCCAACCCAGCGGGAGCTCCTACAATGAGCAGTTCTTC.

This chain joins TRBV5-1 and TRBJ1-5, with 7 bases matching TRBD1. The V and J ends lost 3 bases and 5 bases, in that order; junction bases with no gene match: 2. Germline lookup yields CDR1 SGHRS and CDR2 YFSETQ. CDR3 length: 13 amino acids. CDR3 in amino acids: CASSWDSDQPQHF. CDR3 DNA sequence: TGCGCCAGCAGCTGGGACAGCGATCAGCCCCAGCATTTT.

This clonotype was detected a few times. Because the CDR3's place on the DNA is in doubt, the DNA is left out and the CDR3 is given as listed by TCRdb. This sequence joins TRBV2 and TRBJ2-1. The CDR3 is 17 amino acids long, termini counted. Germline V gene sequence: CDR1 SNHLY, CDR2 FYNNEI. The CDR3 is CASSVFWQIPNYNEQFF.

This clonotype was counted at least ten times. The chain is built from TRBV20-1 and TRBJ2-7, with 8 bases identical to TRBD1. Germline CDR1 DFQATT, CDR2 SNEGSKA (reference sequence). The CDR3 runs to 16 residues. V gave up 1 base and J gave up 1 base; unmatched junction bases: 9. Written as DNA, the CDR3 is TGCAGTGCTAGAGGACTAGTGGGACAGGAGTCCTACGAGCAGTACTTC. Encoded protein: CSARGLVGQESYEQYF.

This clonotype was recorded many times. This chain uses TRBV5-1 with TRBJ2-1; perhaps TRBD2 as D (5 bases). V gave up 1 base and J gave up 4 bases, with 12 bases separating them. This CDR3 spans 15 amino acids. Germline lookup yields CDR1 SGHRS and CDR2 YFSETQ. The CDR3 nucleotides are TGCGCCAGCAGCTTGCGAGTATCGGGATACAATGAGCAGTTCTTC. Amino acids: CASSLRVSGYNEQFF.

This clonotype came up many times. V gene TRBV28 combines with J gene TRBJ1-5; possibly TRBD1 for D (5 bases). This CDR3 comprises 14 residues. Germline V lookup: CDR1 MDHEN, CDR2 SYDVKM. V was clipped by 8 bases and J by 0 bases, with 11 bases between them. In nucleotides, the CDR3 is TGTGCCAGCCGGGGGGGGGGTAGCAATCAGCCCCAGCATTTT. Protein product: CASRGGGSNQPQHF.

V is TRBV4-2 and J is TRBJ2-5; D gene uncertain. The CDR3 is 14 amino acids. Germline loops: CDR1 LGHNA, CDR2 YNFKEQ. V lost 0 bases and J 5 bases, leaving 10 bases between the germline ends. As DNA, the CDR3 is TGTGCCAGCAGCCAAGAGAAAGCTGAGGAGACCCAGTACTTC. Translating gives CASSQEKAEETQYF.